This T cell receptor (beta chain) derives from a study of shared clonotypes between healthy human individuals. Details on this clone: Its antigen is unidentified.

The CDR3 length is 14 residues. Deletions cut 6 bases from V and 3 bases from J, with 15 bases between. The germline V gene has CDR1 MNHEY and CDR2 SVGAGI. This table comes from immunoSEQ multiplex PCR, and its TCRdb copy is limited to in-frame clones, with some not included. The sample holds about 360,000 clones, roughly 80% seen once. Study-wide points: In general, naive subsets displayed greater estimated richness than memory subsets did. Sequencing depth was predicted to influence how clonotypes are shared among donors. Blood alone was sampled, and tissue repertoires likely differ. Naive CD4 clonotype sharing across a few donors was about 5.3%.

This rearrangement joins TRBV6-5 to TRBJ2-7, with a possible D match to TRBD1 (5 bases). This clonotype was obtained from a man aged 30-40 years in good health. The sequenced material came from memory CD4+ T cells sorted from blood. The subset was: CD45RA-negative fraction. The CDR3 sequence is CASRRQRQGYEQYF. CDR3 sequence (DNA): TGTGCCAGCAGAAGACAGAGGCAAGGCTACGAGCAGTACTTC.